This T cell receptor beta chain was captured by sequencing in a study of cytomegalovirus exposure and HLA in healthy donors. Study-level background: The 90 to 150 validation repertoires used the same platform as the 666 first-cohort repertoires, a later analysis reported. Study outcomes and limitations: Cytomegalovirus association was assigned to about 150 TCR beta chains. Per published reports, the classifier diagnosed cytomegalovirus status with high specificity and sensitivity. Under in vitro conditions, three CMV-associated chains were confirmed as specific for CMV antigens.

Profiled with immunoSEQ multiplex PCR; TCRdb holds only in-frame clones, not every one. The sample yields fewer than 350,000 clones, roughly 90% seen once. As for this clone: Its antigen is still unknown.

V shed 8 bases, J shed 3 bases, and the junction held 1 base outside the gene matches. The germline V gene has CDR1 SNHLY and CDR2 FYNNEI. This CDR3 has 14 amino acids. The chain employs TRBV2 and TRBJ2-1; 13 bases are a match to TRBD2. This sequence originates from a woman aged 18 to 35 in good health and CMV-seronegative. The sample comprised PBMCs. The CDR3 here is CASRTSGSYNEQFF. The CDR3, as DNA: TGTGCCAGCCGGACTAGCGGGAGCTACAATGAGCAGTTCTTC.